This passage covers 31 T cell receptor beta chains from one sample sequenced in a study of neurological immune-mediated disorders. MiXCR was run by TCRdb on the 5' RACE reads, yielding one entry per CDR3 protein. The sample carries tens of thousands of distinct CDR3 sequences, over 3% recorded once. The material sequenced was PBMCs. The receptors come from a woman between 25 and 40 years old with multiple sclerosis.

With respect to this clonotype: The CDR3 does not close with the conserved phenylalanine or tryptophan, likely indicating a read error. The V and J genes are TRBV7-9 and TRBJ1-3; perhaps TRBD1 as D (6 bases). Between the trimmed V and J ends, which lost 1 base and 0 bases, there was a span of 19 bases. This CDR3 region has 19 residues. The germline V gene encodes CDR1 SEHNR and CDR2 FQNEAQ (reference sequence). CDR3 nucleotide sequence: TGTGCCAGCAGCTTAGGAACACAGGGAATGCCTCTCTCTGGAAACACCATATATATT. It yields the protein CASSLGTQGMPLSGNTIYI.

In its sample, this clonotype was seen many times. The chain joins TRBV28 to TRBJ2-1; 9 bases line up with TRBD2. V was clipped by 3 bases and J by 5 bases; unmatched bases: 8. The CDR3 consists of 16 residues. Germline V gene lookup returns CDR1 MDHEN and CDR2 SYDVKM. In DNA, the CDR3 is TGTGCCAGCAGTTTCAAGCGACTAGCGGATGACAATGAGCAGTTCTTC. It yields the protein CASSFKRLADDNEQFF. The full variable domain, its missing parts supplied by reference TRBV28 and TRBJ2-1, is DVKVTQSSRYLVKRTGEKVFLECVQDMDHENMFWYRQDPGLGLRLIYFSYDVKMKEKGDIPEGYSVSREKKERFSLILESASTNQTSMYLCASSFKRLADDNEQFFGPGTRLTVL.

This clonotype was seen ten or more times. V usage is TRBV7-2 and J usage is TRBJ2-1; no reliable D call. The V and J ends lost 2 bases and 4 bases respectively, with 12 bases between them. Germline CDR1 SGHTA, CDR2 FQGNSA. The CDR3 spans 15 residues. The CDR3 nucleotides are TGTGCCAGCAGCTTAAAGCTCGGCAGTTACAATGAGCAGTTCTTC. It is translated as CASSLKLGSYNEQFF.

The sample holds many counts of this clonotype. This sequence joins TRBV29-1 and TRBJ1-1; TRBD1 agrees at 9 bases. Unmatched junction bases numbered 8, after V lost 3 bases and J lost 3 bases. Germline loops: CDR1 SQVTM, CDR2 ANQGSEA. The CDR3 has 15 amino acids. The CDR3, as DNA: TGCAGCGTTGAGAATACAGGGGGCCCGGACACTGAAGCTTTCTTT. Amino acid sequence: CSVENTGGPDTEAFF.

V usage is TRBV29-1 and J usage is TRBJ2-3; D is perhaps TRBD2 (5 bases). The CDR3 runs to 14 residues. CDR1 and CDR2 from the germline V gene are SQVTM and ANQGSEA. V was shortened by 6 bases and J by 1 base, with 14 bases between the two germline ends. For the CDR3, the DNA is TGCAGCGTCGAGACACGGCGGGGCACAGATACGCAGTATTTT. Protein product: CSVETRRGTDTQYF.

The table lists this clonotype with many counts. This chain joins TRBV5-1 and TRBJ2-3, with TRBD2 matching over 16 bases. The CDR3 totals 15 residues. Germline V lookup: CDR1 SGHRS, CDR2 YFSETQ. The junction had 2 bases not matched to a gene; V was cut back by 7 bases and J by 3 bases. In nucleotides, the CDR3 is TGCGCCAGCGGGACTAGCGGGAGGGATACAGATACGCAGTATTTT. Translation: CASGTSGRDTDTQYF.

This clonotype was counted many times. CDR3 DNA: TGTGCCAGCAGCTTAGGGTCCGGGGGGAAAGCTTTCTTT. Its protein is CASSLGSGGKAFF. The gene calls are TRBV11-2 and TRBJ1-1, with D perhaps matching TRBD1 (5 bases). Trimming took off 1 base at V and 9 bases at J, with 12 bases between the two ends. The CDR3 contains 13 residues. Germline lookup yields CDR1 SGHAT and CDR2 FQNNGV.

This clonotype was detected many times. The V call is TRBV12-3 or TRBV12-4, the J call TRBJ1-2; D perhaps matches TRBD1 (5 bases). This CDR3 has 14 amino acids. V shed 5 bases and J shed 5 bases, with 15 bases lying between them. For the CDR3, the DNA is TGTGCCAGCAGTATCTCCGGGGGAGGGTATGGCTACACCTTC. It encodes CASSISGGGYGYTF.

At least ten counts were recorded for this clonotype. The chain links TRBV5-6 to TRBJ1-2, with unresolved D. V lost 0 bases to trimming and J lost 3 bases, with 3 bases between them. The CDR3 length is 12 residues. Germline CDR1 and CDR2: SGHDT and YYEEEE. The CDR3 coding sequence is TGTGCCAGCAGCTTGGACCACTATGGCTACACCTTC. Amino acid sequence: CASSLDHYGYTF.

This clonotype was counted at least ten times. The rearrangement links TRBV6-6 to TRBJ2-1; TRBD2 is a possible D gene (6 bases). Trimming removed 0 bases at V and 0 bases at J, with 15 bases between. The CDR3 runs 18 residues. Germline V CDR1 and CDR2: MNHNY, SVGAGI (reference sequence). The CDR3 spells CASSYSKGGRSSYNEQFF. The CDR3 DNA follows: TGTGCCAGCAGTTACTCGAAAGGAGGGCGAAGCTCCTACAATGAGCAGTTCTTC.

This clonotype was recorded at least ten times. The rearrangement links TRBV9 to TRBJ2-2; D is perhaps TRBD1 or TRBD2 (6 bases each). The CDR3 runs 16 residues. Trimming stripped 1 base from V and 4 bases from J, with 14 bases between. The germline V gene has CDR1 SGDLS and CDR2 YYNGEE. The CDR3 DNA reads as TGTGCCAGCAGCGTATTGGGGGGCCCGAGCACCGGGGAGCTGTTTTTT. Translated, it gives CASSVLGGPSTGELFF.

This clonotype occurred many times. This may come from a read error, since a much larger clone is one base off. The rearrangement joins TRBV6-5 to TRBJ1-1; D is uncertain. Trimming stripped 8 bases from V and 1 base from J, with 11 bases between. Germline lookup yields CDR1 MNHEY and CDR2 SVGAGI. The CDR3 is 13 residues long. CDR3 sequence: CASGRKQNTEAFF. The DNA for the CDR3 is TGTGCCAGCGGACGGAAGCAGAACACTGAAGCTTTCTTT.

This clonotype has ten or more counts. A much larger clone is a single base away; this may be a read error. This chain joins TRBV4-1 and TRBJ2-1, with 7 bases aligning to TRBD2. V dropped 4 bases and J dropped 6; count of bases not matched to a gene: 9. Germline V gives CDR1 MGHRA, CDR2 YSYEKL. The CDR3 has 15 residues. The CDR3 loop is CASSPRTRGLNEQFF. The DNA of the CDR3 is TGCGCCAGCAGCCCACGGACTAGAGGTCTCAATGAGCAGTTCTTC.

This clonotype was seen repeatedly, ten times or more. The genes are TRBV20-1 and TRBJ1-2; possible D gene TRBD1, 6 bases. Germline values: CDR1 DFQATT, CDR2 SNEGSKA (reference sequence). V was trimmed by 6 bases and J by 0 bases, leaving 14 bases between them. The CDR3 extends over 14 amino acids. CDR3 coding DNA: TGCAGTGCCTCGAAAGGGACACCTAACTATGGCTACACCTTC. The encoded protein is CSASKGTPNYGYTF.

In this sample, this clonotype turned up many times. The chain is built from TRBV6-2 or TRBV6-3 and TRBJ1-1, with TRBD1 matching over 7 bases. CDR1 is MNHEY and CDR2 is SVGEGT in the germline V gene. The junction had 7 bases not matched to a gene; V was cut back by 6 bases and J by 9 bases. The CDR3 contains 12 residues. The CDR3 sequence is CASSPRGQKAFF. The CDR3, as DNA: TGTGCCAGCAGCCCTCGGGGACAGAAAGCTTTCTTT.

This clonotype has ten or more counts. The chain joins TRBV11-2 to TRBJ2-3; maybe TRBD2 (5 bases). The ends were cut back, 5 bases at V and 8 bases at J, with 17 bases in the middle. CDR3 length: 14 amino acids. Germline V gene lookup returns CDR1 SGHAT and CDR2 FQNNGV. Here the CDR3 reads CASSRPGSAPTQYF. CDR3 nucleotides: TGTGCCAGCAGCCGCCCTGGGAGCGCTCCTACGCAGTATTTT.

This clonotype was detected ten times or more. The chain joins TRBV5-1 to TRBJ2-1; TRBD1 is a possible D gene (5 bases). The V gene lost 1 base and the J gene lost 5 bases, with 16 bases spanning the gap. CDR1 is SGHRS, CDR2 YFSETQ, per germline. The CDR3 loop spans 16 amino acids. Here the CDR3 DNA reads TGCGCCAGCAGCTTGTTGCTCTCCCGGACAAACAATGAGCAGTTCTTC. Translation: CASSLLLSRTNNEQFF.

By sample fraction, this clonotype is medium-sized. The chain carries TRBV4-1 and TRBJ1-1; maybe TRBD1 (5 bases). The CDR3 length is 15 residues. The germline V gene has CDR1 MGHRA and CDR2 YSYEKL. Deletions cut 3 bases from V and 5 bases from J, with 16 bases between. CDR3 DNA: TGCGCCAGCAGCCACAGGCAGGGTGTCCGAACTGAAGCTTTCTTT. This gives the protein CASSHRQGVRTEAFF.

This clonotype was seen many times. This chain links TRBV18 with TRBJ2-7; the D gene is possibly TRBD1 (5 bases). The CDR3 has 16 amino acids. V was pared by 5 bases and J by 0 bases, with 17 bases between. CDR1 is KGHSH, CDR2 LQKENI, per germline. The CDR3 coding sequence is TGTGCCAGCTCAGCCGACAGCCCACTAAGCTCCTACGAGCAGTACTTC. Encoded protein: CASSADSPLSSYEQYF.

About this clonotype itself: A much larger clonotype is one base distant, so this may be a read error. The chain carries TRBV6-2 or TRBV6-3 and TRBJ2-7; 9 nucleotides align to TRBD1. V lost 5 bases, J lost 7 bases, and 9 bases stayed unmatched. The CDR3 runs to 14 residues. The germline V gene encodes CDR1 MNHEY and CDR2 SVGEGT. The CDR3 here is CASSRTGVAQEQYF. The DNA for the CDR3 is TGTGCCAGCAGTCGGACAGGGGTAGCCCAAGAGCAGTACTTC.

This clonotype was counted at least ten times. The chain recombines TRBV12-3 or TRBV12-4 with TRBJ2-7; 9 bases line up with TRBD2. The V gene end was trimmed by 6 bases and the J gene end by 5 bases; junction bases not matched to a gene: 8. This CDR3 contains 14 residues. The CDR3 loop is CASRVAGAGHEQYF. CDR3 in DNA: TGTGCCAGCAGGGTAGCGGGGGCGGGGCACGAGCAGTACTTC.

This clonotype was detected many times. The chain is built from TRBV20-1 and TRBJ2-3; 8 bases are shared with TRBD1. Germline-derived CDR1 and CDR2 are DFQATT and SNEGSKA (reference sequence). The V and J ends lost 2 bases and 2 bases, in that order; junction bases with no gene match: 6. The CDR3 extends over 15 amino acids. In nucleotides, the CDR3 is TGCAGTGCTAGACCCAGGGGGCTAATCACAGATACGCAGTATTTT. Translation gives CSARPRGLITDTQYF.

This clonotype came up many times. CDR3 loop: CASSPGQSTDTQYF. The CDR3 DNA is TGCGCCAGCAGCCCGGGACAAAGCACAGATACGCAGTATTTT. The chain links TRBV5-1 to TRBJ2-3; weak D call: TRBD1 (6 bases). Trimming removed 4 bases from V and 0 bases from J, with 9 bases in between. The germline V gene encodes CDR1 SGHRS and CDR2 YFSETQ. The CDR3 has 14 residues.

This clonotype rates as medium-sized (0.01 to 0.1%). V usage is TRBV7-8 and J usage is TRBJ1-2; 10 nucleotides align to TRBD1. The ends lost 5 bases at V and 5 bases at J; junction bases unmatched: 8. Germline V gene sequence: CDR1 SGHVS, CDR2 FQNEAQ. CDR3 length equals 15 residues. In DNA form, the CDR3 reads TGTGCCAGCAGCCCGGGACAGGGGCTACCGTATGGCTACACCTTC. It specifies CASSPGQGLPYGYTF. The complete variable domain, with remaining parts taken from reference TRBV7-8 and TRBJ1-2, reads GAGVSQSPRYKVAKRGQDVALRCDPISGHVSLFWYQQALGQGPEFLTYFQNEAQLDKSGLPSDRFFAERPEGSVSTLKIQRTQQEDSAVYLCASSPGQGLPYGYTFGSGTRLTVV.

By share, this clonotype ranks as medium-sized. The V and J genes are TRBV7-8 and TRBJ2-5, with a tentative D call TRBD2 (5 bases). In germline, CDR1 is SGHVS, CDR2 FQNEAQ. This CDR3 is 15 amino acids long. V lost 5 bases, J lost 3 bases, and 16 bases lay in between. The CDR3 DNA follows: TGTGCCAGCAGCGCACACGAGGGATTCAAAGAGACCCAGTACTTC. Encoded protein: CASSAHEGFKETQYF.

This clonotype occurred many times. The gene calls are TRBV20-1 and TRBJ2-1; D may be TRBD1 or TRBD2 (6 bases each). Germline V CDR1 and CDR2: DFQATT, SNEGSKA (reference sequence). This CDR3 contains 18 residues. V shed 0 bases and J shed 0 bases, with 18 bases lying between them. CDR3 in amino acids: CSARDTIWGASSYNEQFF. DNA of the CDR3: TGCAGTGCTAGAGATACCATATGGGGGGCGAGCTCCTACAATGAGCAGTTCTTC.

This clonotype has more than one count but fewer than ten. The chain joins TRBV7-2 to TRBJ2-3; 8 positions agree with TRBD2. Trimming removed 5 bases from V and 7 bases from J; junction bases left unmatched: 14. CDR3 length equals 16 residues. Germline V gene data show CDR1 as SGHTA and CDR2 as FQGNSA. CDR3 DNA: TGTGCCAGCAGCCTCAGGGGCGGGGGGCGGTACAATACGCAGTATTTT. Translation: CASSLRGGGRYNTQYF.

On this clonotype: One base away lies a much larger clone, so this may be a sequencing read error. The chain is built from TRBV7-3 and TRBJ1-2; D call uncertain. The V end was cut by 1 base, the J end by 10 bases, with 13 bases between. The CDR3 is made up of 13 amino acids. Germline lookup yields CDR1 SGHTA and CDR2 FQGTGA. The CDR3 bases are TGTGCCAGCAGCTTAAGGGGAGGGTACGTCTACACCTTC. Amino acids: CASSLRGGYVYTF.

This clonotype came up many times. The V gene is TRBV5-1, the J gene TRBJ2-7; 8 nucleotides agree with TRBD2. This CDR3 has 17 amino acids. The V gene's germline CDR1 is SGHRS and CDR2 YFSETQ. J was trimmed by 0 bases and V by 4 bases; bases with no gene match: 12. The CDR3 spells CASSLIPGGLSSYEQYF. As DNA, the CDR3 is TGCGCCAGCAGCCTCATCCCGGGGGGGCTGAGCTCCTACGAGCAGTACTTC.

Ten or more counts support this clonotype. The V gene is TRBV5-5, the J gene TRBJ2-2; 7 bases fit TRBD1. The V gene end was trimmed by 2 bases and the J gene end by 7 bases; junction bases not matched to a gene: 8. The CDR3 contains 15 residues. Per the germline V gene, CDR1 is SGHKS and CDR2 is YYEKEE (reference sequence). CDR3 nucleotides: TGTGCCAGCAGCTTATCCGGGACAGCCTACGGGGAGCTGTTTTTT. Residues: CASSLSGTAYGELFF. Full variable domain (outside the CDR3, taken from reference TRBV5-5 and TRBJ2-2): DAGVTQSPTHLIKTRGQQVTLRCSPISGHKSVSWYQQVLGQGPQFIFQYYEKEERGRGNFPDRFSARQFPNYSSELNVNALLLGDSALYLCASSLSGTAYGELFFGEGSRLTVL.

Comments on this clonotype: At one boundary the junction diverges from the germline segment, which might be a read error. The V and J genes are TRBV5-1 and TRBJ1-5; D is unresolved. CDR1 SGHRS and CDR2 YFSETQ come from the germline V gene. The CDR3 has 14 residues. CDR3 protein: CASSPGGVSQPQNF. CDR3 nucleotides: TGCGCCAGCAGCCCCGGCGGAGTCAGTCAGCCCCAGAATTTT.